This entry describes one TCR beta chain. These data belong to a study of cytomegalovirus exposure and HLA in healthy donors. Primers: 60 Vbeta forward and 13 Jbeta reverse. Clones were read by immunoSEQ multiplex PCR, and TCRdb kept only the in-frame ones, dropping some. The sample has 99,000 or so clones, about 80% seen once; the top ten hold about 5.4%. V gave up 4 bases and J gave up 3 bases, with 8 bases separating them. The CDR3 extends over 12 amino acids. Germline assignment: CDR1 SGHNT and CDR2 YYREEE (reference sequence). V usage is TRBV5-4 and J usage is TRBJ2-7, with a weak D call TRBD2 (5 bases). The sample comprised PBMCs. The receptor was isolated from a young woman in good health and CMV-seropositive. The CDR3 DNA is TGTGCCAGCAGCCTAGGAGGCTACGAGCAGTACTTC. This encodes CASSLGGYEQYF.